Each of the 9 T cell receptor beta chains below was sequenced from the same sample in a study of CD8 T cells in ankylosing spondylitis. TCRdb re-called the 5' RACE reads through MiXCR, storing one row per CDR3 protein. This repertoire shows 250,000 to 400,000 distinct CDR3 sequences, roughly 12% found once; its top ten account for roughly 9.2%. The sample taken for sequencing was blood, either unsorted or a sorted T cell fraction (not recorded which). These receptors were taken from a female donor with ankylosing spondylitis or in good health (not recorded which).

The table lists this clonotype with many counts. The V and J genes are TRBV5-8 and TRBJ2-3; D may match TRBD1 or TRBD2 (6 bases each). Trimming took off 2 bases at V and 6 bases at J, with 10 bases between the two ends. Germline V CDR1 and CDR2: SGHTS, YDEGEE. This CDR3 comprises 13 residues. The CDR3 nucleotides read TGTGCCAGCAGCTTAAGGGGGGCGGATACGCAGTATTTT. The encoded protein is CASSLRGADTQYF.

The rearrangement uses TRBV5-4 and TRBJ1-2; 10 positions agree with TRBD1. CDR1 is SGHNT, CDR2 YYREEE, per germline (reference sequence). V gave up 0 bases and J gave up 2 bases; unmatched junction bases: 13. The CDR3 is made up of 19 amino acids. The CDR3 DNA reads TGTGCCAGCAGCTTGGATCTCAGACAGGGGGCAAGTGGAAACTATGGCTACACCTTC. Amino acids: CASSLDLRQGASGNYGYTF.

This clonotype occurred many times. The V and J genes are TRBV5-1 and TRBJ2-3; 11 bases fit TRBD2. Looked up from germline, CDR1 is SGHRS and CDR2 is YFSETQ. V shed 4 bases and J 1 base; nucleotides not matched to a gene: 5. The CDR3 contains 16 residues. The CDR3 coding sequence is TGCGCCAGCAGCCCTGATAGCGGGGGGGGCACAGATACGCAGTATTTT. Its protein product is CASSPDSGGGTDTQYF.

Ten or more counts support this clonotype. This chain links TRBV4-1 with TRBJ1-6; 8 bases match TRBD1. Germline V gene lookup returns CDR1 MGHRA and CDR2 YSYEKL. This CDR3 spans 19 amino acids. V gave up 6 bases and J gave up 8 bases; unmatched junction bases: 21. Here the CDR3 DNA reads TGCGCCAGCAGACTCGAGCGGACAGGGAGGGTGGGTGGTGATTCACCCCTCCACTTT. This codes for CASRLERTGRVGGDSPLHF.

The V call is TRBV5-5, the J call TRBJ2-1, with TRBD2 matching 14 bases. The germline CDR1 and CDR2 sequences are SGHKS and YYEKEE (reference sequence). Trimming took 0 bases from V and 7 from J; bases not matched to a gene: 6. The CDR3 consists of 17 residues. In nucleotides, the CDR3 is TGTGCCAGCAGCTTGGCCGGACTAGCGGGGGGTAGGAATGAGCAGTTCTTC. This sequence encodes CASSLAGLAGGRNEQFF.

In nucleotides, the CDR3 is TGCGCCAGCAGCTTGGGGCAATTTGCGTATCAAGAGACCCAGTACTTC. Its translation: CASSLGQFAYQETQYF. J is TRBJ2-5 and V is TRBV5-1; D is uncertain. The germline V and J ends were trimmed by 0 bases and 2 bases, with 14 bases remaining between them. CDR3 length equals 16 residues. Germline CDR1 SGHRS, CDR2 YFSETQ.

The chain carries TRBV15 and TRBJ2-2, with D possibly matching TRBD2 (6 bases). CDR3 length: 15 residues. With 4 bases removed from V and 7 bases from J, the gap between germline ends came to 16 bases. The germline CDR1 and CDR2 sequences are LNHNV and YYDKDF (reference sequence). CDR3 coding DNA: TGTGCCACCAGCAACCTAGCGACCGAAGGCGGGGAGCTGTTTTTT. This gives the protein CATSNLATEGGELFF.

This clonotype occurred many times. The chain uses TRBV20-1 and TRBJ1-6; D not resolved. The CDR3 is 15 residues long. Germline values: CDR1 DFQATT, CDR2 SNEGSKA (reference sequence). The ends were cut back, 0 bases at V and 3 bases at J, with 9 bases in the middle. CDR3 coding DNA: TGCAGTGCTAGAGATAAGGATTACTATAATTCACCCCTCCACTTT. Residues: CSARDKDYYNSPLHF.

This clonotype came up many times. This rearrangement joins TRBV28 to TRBJ1-6; D ambiguous. The germline gives CDR1 MDHEN, CDR2 SYDVKM. Trimming cost V 6 bases and J 4 bases, with 4 bases left between them. This CDR3 has 12 residues. CDR3 bases: TGTGCCAGCAGCGGATATAATTCACCCCTCCACTTT. It translates to CASSGYNSPLHF.